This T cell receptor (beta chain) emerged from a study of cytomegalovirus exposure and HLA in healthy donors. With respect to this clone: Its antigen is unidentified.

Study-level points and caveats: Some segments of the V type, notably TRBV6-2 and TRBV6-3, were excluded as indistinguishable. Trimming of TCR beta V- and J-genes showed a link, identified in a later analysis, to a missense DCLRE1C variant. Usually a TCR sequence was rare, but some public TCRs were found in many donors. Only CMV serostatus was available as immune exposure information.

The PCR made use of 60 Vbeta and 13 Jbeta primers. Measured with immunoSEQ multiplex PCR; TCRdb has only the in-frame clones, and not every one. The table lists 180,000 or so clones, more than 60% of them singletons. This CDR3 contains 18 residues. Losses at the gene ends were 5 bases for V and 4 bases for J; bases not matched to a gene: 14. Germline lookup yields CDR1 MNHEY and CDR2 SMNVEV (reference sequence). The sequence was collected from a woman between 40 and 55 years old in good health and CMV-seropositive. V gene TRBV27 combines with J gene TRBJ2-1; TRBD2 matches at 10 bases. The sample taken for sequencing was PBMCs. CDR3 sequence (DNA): TGTGCCAGCAGTCCTTATAGGGAGGGACTAGCGCCATACAATGAGCAGTTCTTC. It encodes CASSPYREGLAPYNEQFF.